A selection of T cell receptor beta chains follows, all from one sample in a study of CD8 T cells in Susac syndrome. TCRdb re-analysed the immunoSEQ multiplex PCR reads in MiXCR, keeping a single row per CDR3 protein. The sample records about 200,000 distinct CDR3 sequences, about 95% being singletons. Sequenced sample: CD4+ T cells from PBMCs. These receptor sequences come from a human donor in good health. Each CDR3 is given with its conserved first and last residue. Each record gives: clone size, V gene, D gene, J gene, CDR3 DNA, CDR3 protein. The D gene is left open where the match is weak. Expanded clones get a size class; other rows say once, few or many, or leave the size out.

size: NA; V: TRBV7-9; D: TRBD1; J: TRBJ2-5; DNA: TGTGCCAGCAGCTTAGGAACAACAGGGGGTGGAGAGACCCAGTACTTC; CDR3: CASSLGTTGGGETQYF
size: NA; V: TRBV11-2; D: TRBD1; J: TRBJ2-7; DNA: TGTGCCAGCAGCCCCGGGACAGGGGGCAGGGAGCAGTACTTC; CDR3: CASSPGTGGREQYF
size: once; V: TRBV13; D: TRBD2; J: TRBJ2-1; DNA: TGTGCCAGCAGCACACAGGAGCTAGCGGGGGGTTTCTACAATGAGCAGTTCTTC; CDR3: CASSTQELAGGFYNEQFF
size: once; V: TRBV20-1; D: NA; J: TRBJ2-7; DNA: TGCAGTGCTAGACCACAGGGCTACGAGCAGTACTTC; CDR3: CSARPQGYEQYF
size: NA; V: TRBV29-1; D: TRBD1; J: TRBJ1-3; DNA: TGCAGCGTTTACAGGGGGCCTGGAAACACCATATATTTT; CDR3: CSVYRGPGNTIYF
size: NA; V: TRBV28; D: NA; J: TRBJ1-1; DNA: TGTGCCAGCAGTTCAGGGGACACTGAAGCTTTCTTT; CDR3: CASSSGDTEAFF
size: NA; V: TRBV6-1; D: NA; J: TRBJ2-7; DNA: TGTGCCAGCGGATTATCCGGGACACAGACCTACGAGCAGTACTTC; CDR3: CASGLSGTQTYEQYF
size: NA; V: TRBV5-4; D: TRBD2; J: TRBJ2-2; DNA: TGTGCCAGCAGCCCGAGGACTAGCGCATACACCGGGGAGCTGTTTTTT; CDR3: CASSPRTSAYTGELFF
size: NA; V: TRBV11-2; D: NA; J: TRBJ2-3; DNA: TGTGCCAGCCGGGCAAATGCAATTCTATCAGATACGCAGTATTTT; CDR3: CASRANAILSDTQYF
size: NA; V: TRBV18; D: NA; J: TRBJ1-1; DNA: TGTGCCAGCTCACCAGGGGACGGTGAAGCTTTCTTT; CDR3: CASSPGDGEAFF
size: NA; V: TRBV20-1; D: NA; J: TRBJ2-3; DNA: TGCAGTGCTGTTCGGGACCCAAGCACAGATACGCAGTATTTT; CDR3: CSAVRDPSTDTQYF
size: NA; V: TRBV29-1; D: TRBD1; J: TRBJ1-2; DNA: TGCAGCGTGTGGCCTAGGGACAGGGGCCTGTTTGGCTACACCTTC; CDR3: CSVWPRDRGLFGYTF
size: NA; V: TRBV20-1; D: NA; J: TRBJ1-5; DNA: TGCAGTGCCGATCGGTTCGATAGCAATCAGCCCCAGCATTTT; CDR3: CSADRFDSNQPQHF
size: NA; V: TRBV18; D: TRBD1; J: TRBJ1-1; DNA: TGTGCCAGCTCAGCCGGGACAGGGGACTTGAACACTGAAGCTTTCTTT; CDR3: CASSAGTGDLNTEAFF
size: NA; V: TRBV5-1; D: NA; J: TRBJ2-1; DNA: TGCGCCAGCAGCGAATTAACGGGAAGTGAGCAGTTCTTC; CDR3: CASSELTGSEQFF
size: NA; V: TRBV15; D: NA; J: TRBJ2-2; DNA: TGTGCCACCAGCAGGGGGGAAGGGAGTCTCGGGGAGCTGTTTTTT; CDR3: CATSRGEGSLGELFF
size: NA; V: TRBV28; D: NA; J: TRBJ2-2; DNA: TGTGCCAGCAATGGCCGCGCCGGGGAGCTGTTTTTT; CDR3: CASNGRAGELFF
size: NA; V: TRBV2; D: NA; J: TRBJ1-6; DNA: TGTGCCAGCAGGCGGCAGAATAATTCACCCCTCCACTTT; CDR3: CASRRQNNSPLHF
size: NA; V: TRBV5-4; D: NA; J: TRBJ2-1; DNA: TGTGCCAGCAGCTCCCGACAGGCGTACAATGAGCAGTTCTTC; CDR3: CASSSRQAYNEQFF
size: NA; V: TRBV19; D: NA; J: TRBJ2-6; DNA: TGTGCCAGTACTTATGGACGTTCTATGGGGGCCAACGTCCTGACTTTC; CDR3: CASTYGRSMGANVLTF
size: NA; V: TRBV30; D: NA; J: TRBJ2-1; DNA: TGTGCCTCCAATTCTCAACTTAGCGCCGGTGAGCAGTTCTTC; CDR3: CASNSQLSAGEQFF
size: NA; V: TRBV7-2; D: TRBD1; J: TRBJ1-2; DNA: TGTGCCAGCAGTCAACTCGGGACAGTGATCTATGGCTACACCTTC; CDR3: CASSQLGTVIYGYTF
size: NA; V: TRBV20-1; D: TRBD2; J: TRBJ2-1; DNA: TGCAGTGCTGCCGGGACTAGTGCCTACAATGAGCAGTTCTTC; CDR3: CSAAGTSAYNEQFF
size: NA; V: TRBV3-1; D: NA; J: TRBJ2-3; DNA: TGTGCCAGCAGCCAAACCCACAGGGTTGGTACGCAGTATTTT; CDR3: CASSQTHRVGTQYF
size: NA; V: TRBV7-2; D: TRBD1; J: TRBJ1-6; DNA: TGTGCCAGTCAAATGACGGGACAGCTCTCACCCCTCCACTTT; CDR3: CASQMTGQLSPLHF
size: NA; V: TRBV29-1; D: NA; J: TRBJ2-3; DNA: TGCAGCGTTGACTCGGGGGACCCAGATACGCAGTATTTT; CDR3: CSVDSGDPDTQYF
size: NA; V: TRBV7-2; D: NA; J: TRBJ1-5; DNA: TGTGCCAGCAGCTTAGGGTCAGGGAAGCAGCCCCAGCATTTT; CDR3: CASSLGSGKQPQHF
size: NA; V: TRBV5-1; D: NA; J: TRBJ1-1; DNA: TGCGCCAGCAGCCCCTATGAGTCTTACGCTGAAGCTTTCTTT; CDR3: CASSPYESYAEAFF
size: NA; V: TRBV20-1; D: TRBD2; J: TRBJ2-1; DNA: TGCAGTGCAAAAGCTAGCGGGAGTCTATACAATGAGCAGTTCTTC; CDR3: CSAKASGSLYNEQFF
size: NA; V: TRBV3-1; D: NA; J: TRBJ1-2; DNA: TGTGCCAGCAGCCCCTGGGACGAGAGCTATGGCTACACCTTC; CDR3: CASSPWDESYGYTF
size: NA; V: TRBV4-1; D: TRBD2; J: TRBJ2-5; DNA: TGCGCCAGCCGCTCCAGGGAGGGAGAGACCCAGTACTTC; CDR3: CASRSREGETQYF
size: NA; V: TRBV5-1; D: NA; J: TRBJ1-3; DNA: TGCGCCAGCAGCGTGGACGGTGGCACCATATATTTT; CDR3: CASSVDGGTIYF
size: once; V: TRBV20-1; D: TRBD2; J: TRBJ2-3; DNA: TGCAGTGCTAGGGCTAGCGGGGGGAACACAGATACGCAGTATTTT; CDR3: CSARASGGNTDTQYF
size: NA; V: TRBV14; D: TRBD1; J: TRBJ2-1; DNA: TGTGCCAGCAGCGCAGGACAGGTCAATGGTGAGCAGTTCTTC; CDR3: CASSAGQVNGEQFF
size: NA; V: TRBV20-1; D: TRBD1; J: TRBJ1-4; DNA: TGCAGTGCAGCACCTTCGGGACAGGGAGATGAAAAACTGTTTTTT; CDR3: CSAAPSGQGDEKLFF
size: NA; V: TRBV20-1; D: NA; J: TRBJ1-2; DNA: TGCAGTGCTAGGGGGGCGGCAGACTATGGCTACACCTTC; CDR3: CSARGAADYGYTF
size: NA; V: TRBV20-1; D: TRBD2; J: TRBJ2-7; DNA: TGCAGTGCTAGAGATCGGGGGGGATTTACCTACGAGCAGTACTTC; CDR3: CSARDRGGFTYEQYF
size: NA; V: TRBV5-6; D: TRBD2; J: TRBJ2-1; DNA: TGTGCCAGCACCCCGGGACTACCTAACAATGAGCAGTTCTTC; CDR3: CASTPGLPNNEQFF
size: NA; V: TRBV15; D: NA; J: TRBJ1-5; DNA: TGTGCCACCAGCAGAGAGGGTAAAAGTCAGCCCCAGCATTTT; CDR3: CATSREGKSQPQHF
size: NA; V: TRBV27; D: NA; J: TRBJ1-5; DNA: TGTGCCAGCAGTTTTTTATCGGCTCTCTATAGCAATCAGCCCCAGCATTTT; CDR3: CASSFLSALYSNQPQHF
size: NA; V: TRBV20-1; D: NA; J: TRBJ2-5; DNA: TGCAGTGCTTATAGTTGGGGAGAGAAGACCCAGTACTTC; CDR3: CSAYSWGEKTQYF
size: NA; V: TRBV24-1; D: NA; J: TRBJ2-1; DNA: TGTGCCACCAGTGAAGAAGGACAAAGGCAGTTCTTC; CDR3: CATSEEGQRQFF
size: NA; V: TRBV18; D: TRBD2; J: TRBJ2-5; DNA: TGTGCCAGCTCACCACCAGCGAGCGGGGGAGAGACCCAGTACTTC; CDR3: CASSPPASGGETQYF
size: NA; V: TRBV3-1; D: NA; J: TRBJ1-1; DNA: TGTGCCAGCAGCCTAAGGGACACCGCCAACACTGAAGCTTTCTTT; CDR3: CASSLRDTANTEAFF
size: NA; V: TRBV15; D: NA; J: TRBJ1-6; DNA: TGTGCCACCAGCAGAGACCCCGTCAGGGGCCGCTCACCCCTCCACTTT; CDR3: CATSRDPVRGRSPLHF
size: NA; V: TRBV5-1; D: NA; J: TRBJ2-3; DNA: TGCGCCAGCAGCTTGGTCGCATCTAGCACAGATACGCAGTATTTT; CDR3: CASSLVASSTDTQYF
size: NA; V: TRBV11-2; D: NA; J: TRBJ2-7; DNA: TGTGCCAGCAGCTTAGGCAGGGCCTACGAGCAGTACTTC; CDR3: CASSLGRAYEQYF
size: NA; V: TRBV7-9; D: NA; J: TRBJ1-1; DNA: TGTGCCAGCAGCGTACTGACAGGCGAAGCTTTCTTT; CDR3: CASSVLTGEAFF
size: NA; V: TRBV4-3; D: TRBD1; J: TRBJ2-3; DNA: TGCGCCAGCAGCCATGAAGGACAGGCCTGGGGCACAGATACGCAGTATTTT; CDR3: CASSHEGQAWGTDTQYF
size: NA; V: TRBV20-1; D: TRBD2; J: TRBJ2-1; DNA: TGCAGTGCTAGTGCCCCGGGGGGCAATGAGCAGTTCTTC; CDR3: CSASAPGGNEQFF
size: NA; V: TRBV4-1; D: NA; J: TRBJ2-6; DNA: TGCGCCAGCAGTCAGGGGGGAGGATATAACGTCCTGACTTTC; CDR3: CASSQGGGYNVLTF
size: NA; V: TRBV12-3/TRBV12-4; D: NA; J: TRBJ2-4; DNA: TGTGCCAGCAGTTTTTCCTTTCTAGCCAAAAACATTCAGTACTTC; CDR3: CASSFSFLAKNIQYF
size: NA; V: TRBV7-8; D: TRBD2; J: TRBJ2-1; DNA: TGTGCCAGCAGCTTATGGCCTAGCGGGAGAGGTGAGCAGTTCTTC; CDR3: CASSLWPSGRGEQFF
size: NA; V: TRBV4-2; D: NA; J: TRBJ2-1; DNA: TGTGCCAGCAGCCACGACCCGGGACCCTGGGAGGAGCAGTTCTTC; CDR3: CASSHDPGPWEEQFF
size: NA; V: TRBV7-9; D: TRBD2; J: TRBJ2-5; DNA: TGTGCCAGCAGATCCCACGGACTAGCGGGAGCTTGGGAGACCCAGTACTTC; CDR3: CASRSHGLAGAWETQYF
size: NA; V: TRBV3-1; D: NA; J: TRBJ2-5; DNA: TGTGCCAGCAGCGAAAGACAGGGACTCGCCCAGTACTTC; CDR3: CASSERQGLAQYF
size: NA; V: TRBV29-1; D: NA; J: TRBJ2-3; DNA: TGCAGAGTCCAAAAGTCGGGCACAGATACGCAGTATTTT; CDR3: CRVQKSGTDTQYF
size: NA; V: TRBV15; D: NA; J: TRBJ2-5; DNA: TGTGCCACCAGCAGAGATCATGGCAGGGGTGGGGAGACCCAGTACTTC; CDR3: CATSRDHGRGGETQYF